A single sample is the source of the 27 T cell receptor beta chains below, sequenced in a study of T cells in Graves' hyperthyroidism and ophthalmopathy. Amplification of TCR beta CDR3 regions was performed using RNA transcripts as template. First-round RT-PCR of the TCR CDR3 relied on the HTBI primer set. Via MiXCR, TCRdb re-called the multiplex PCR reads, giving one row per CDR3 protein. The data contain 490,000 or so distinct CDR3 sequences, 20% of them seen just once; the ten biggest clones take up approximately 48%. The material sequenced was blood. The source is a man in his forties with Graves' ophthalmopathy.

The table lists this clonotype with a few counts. The CDR3 loop is CATSRDPRRTGAYEQYF. CDR3 DNA sequence: TGTGCCACCAGCAGAGATCCCCGCCGCACGGGGGCTTACGAGCAGTACTTC. This sequence joins TRBV15 and TRBJ2-7, with D perhaps given as TRBD1 or TRBD2 (6 bases each). The CDR3 length is 17 residues. Germline V gene sequence: CDR1 LNHNV, CDR2 YYDKDF (reference sequence). Trimming removed 0 bases at V and 4 bases at J, with 19 bases between.

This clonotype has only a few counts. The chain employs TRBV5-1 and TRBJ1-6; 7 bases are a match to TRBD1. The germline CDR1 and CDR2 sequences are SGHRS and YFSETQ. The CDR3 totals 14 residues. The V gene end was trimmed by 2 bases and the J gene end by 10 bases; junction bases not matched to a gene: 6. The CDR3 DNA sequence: TGCGCCAGCAGCTTAACAGGGGTAAACTCACCCCTCCACTTT. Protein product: CASSLTGVNSPLHF.

The CDR3 DNA follows: TGTGCCAGCAGCCCCCTTATACTACAGGGCATCACCGGGGAGCTGTTTTTT. Its translation is CASSPLILQGITGELFF. This chain uses TRBV13 with TRBJ2-2; a possible D gene is TRBD1 (6 bases). The CDR3 contains 17 residues. Trimming left V 5 bases short and J 4 bases short, with 20 bases between. Germline CDR1 reads PRHDT; CDR2 reads FYEKMQ (reference sequence).

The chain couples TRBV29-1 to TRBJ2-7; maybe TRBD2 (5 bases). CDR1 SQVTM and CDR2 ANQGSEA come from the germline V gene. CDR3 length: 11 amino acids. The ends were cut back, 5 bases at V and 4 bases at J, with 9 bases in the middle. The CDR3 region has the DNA TGCAGCGTTAGGGCGGGTTACGAGCAGTACTTC. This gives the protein CSVRAGYEQYF.

The CDR3 spells CASSQEGQGGTDTQYF. CDR3 DNA: TGCGCCAGCAGCCAGGAGGGCCAGGGGGGCACAGATACGCAGTATTTT. The V gene is TRBV5-1, the J gene TRBJ2-3; maybe TRBD1 (7 bases). The CDR3 sequence is 16 residues long. The germline V gene encodes CDR1 SGHRS and CDR2 YFSETQ. The V end was cut by 4 bases, the J end by 1 base, with 16 bases between.

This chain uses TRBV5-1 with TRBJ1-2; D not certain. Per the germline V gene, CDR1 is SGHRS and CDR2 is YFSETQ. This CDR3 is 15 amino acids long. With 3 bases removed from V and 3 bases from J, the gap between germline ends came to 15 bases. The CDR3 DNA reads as TGCGCCAGCAGCTACGACCCGACGGAAGACTATGGCTACACCTTC. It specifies CASSYDPTEDYGYTF. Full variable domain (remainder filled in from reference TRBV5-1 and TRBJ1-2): KAGVTQTPRYLIKTRGQQVTLSCSPISGHRSVSWYQQTPGQGLQFLFEYFSETQRNKGNFPGRFSGRQFSNSRSEMNVSTLELGDSALYLCASSYDPTEDYGYTFGSGTRLTVV.

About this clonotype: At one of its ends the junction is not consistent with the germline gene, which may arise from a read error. CDR3 DNA: TGCAGCGTTGCGGACAGCGCTGTACTCTACGAGCAGTGCTTC. This codes for CSVADSAVLYEQCF. The chain links TRBV29-1 to TRBJ2-7; D perhaps matches TRBD1 (6 bases). The CDR3 consists of 14 residues. Germline CDR1 reads SQVTM; CDR2 reads ANQGSEA.

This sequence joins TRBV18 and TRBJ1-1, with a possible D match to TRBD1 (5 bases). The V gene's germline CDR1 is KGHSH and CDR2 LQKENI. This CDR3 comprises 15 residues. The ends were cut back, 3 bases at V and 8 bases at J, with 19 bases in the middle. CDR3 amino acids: CASSPLPSMAGEAFF. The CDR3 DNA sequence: TGTGCCAGCTCACCCCTTCCTTCTATGGCAGGGGAAGCTTTCTTT.

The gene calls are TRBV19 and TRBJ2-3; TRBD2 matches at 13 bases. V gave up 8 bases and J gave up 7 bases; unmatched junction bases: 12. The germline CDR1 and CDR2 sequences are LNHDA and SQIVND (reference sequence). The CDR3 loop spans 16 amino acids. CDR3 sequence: CASARLAGGRIHTQYF. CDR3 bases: TGTGCCAGTGCCAGACTAGCGGGAGGTAGGATACATACGCAGTATTTT.

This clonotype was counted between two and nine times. As DNA, the CDR3 is TGTGCCAGCAGTTACCCCGGGAGGACTGAAGCTTTCTTT. Protein product: CASSYPGRTEAFF. This chain links TRBV6-5 with TRBJ1-1; D is unresolved. In germline, CDR1 is MNHEY, CDR2 SVGAGI. V lost 2 bases, J lost 5 bases, and 9 bases lay in between. This CDR3 is 13 amino acids long.

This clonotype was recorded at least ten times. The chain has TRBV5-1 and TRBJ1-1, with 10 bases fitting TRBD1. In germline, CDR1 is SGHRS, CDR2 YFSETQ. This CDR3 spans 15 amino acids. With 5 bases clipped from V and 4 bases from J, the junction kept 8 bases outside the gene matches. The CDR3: CASRPRDRGGTEAFF. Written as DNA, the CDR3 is TGCGCCAGCAGGCCCAGGGACAGGGGTGGCACTGAAGCTTTCTTT.

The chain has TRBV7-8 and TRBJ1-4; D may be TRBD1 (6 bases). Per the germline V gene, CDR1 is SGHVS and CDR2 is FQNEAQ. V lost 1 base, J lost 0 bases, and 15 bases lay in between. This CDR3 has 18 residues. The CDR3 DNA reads TGTGCCAGCAGCTTAGGGGGGCGGGGATCCTCAACTAATGAAAAACTGTTTTTT. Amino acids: CASSLGGRGSSTNEKLFF.

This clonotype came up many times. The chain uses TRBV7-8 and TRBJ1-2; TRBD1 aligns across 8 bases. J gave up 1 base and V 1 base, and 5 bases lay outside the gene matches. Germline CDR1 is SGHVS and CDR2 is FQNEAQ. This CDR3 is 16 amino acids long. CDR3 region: CASSLGAGGINYGYTF. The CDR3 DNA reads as TGTGCCAGCAGCTTAGGGGCAGGGGGCATTAACTATGGCTACACCTTC.

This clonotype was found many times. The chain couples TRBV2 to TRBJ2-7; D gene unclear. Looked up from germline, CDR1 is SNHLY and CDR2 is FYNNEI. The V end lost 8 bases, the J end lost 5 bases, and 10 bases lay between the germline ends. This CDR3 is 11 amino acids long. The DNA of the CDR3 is TGTGCCAGCTTTGAACGGGACGAGCAGTACTTC. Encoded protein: CASFERDEQYF.

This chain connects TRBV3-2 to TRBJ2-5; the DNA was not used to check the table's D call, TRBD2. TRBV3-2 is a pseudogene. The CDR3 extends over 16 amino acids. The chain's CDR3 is CASSQPGLPTQETQYF. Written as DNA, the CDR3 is TGTGCCAGCAGCCAACCAGGACTCCCGACTCAAGAGACCCAGTACTTC.

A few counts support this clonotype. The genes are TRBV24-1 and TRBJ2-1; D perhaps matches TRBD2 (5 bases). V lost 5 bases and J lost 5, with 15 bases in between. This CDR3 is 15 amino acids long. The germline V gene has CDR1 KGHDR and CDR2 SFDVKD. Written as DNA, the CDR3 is TGTGCCACCAGTGCGGCTAGCCTCTCAAACAATGAGCAGTTCTTC. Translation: CATSAASLSNNEQFF.

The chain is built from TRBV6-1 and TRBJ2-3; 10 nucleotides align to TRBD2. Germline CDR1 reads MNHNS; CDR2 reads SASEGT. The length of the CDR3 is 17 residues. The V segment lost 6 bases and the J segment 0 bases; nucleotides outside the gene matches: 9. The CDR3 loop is CASRANPTSGSTDTQYF. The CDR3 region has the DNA TGTGCCAGCAGAGCGAACCCGACTAGCGGGAGCACAGATACGCAGTATTTT.

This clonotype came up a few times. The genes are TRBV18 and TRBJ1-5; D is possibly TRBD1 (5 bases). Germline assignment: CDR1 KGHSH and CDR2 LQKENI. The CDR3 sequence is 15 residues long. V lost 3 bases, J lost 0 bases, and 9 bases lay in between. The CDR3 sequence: CASSPRTLSNQPQHF. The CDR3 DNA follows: TGTGCCAGCTCACCCCGGACACTTAGCAATCAGCCCCAGCATTTT.

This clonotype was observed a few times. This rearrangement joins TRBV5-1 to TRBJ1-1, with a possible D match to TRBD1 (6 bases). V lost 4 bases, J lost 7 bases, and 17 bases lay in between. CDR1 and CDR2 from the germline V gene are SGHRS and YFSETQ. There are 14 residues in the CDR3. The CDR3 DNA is TGCGCCAGCAGCGCCTGGACAGCCGCCTATGAAGCTTTCTTT. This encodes CASSAWTAAYEAFF.

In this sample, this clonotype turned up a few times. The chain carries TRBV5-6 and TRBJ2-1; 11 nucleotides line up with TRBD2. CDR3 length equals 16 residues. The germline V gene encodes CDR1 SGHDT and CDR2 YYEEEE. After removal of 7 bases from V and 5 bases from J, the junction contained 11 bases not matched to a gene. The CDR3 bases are TGTGCCAGCTCACGAGGTAGCGGGGGGGTAAACAATGAGCAGTTCTTC. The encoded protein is CASSRGSGGVNNEQFF. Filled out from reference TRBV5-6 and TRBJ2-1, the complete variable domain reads DAGVTQSPTHLIKTRGQQVTLRCSPKSGHDTVSWYQQALGQGPQFIFQYYEEEERQRGNFPDRFSGHQFPNYSSELNVNALLLGDSALYLCASSRGSGGVNNEQFFGPGTRLTVL.

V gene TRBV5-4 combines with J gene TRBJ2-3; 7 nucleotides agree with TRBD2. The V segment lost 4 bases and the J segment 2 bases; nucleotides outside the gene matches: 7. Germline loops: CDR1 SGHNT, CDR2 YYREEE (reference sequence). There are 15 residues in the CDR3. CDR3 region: CASSRGERDTDTQYF. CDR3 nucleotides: TGTGCCAGCAGCCGGGGGGAGAGAGACACAGATACGCAGTATTTT.

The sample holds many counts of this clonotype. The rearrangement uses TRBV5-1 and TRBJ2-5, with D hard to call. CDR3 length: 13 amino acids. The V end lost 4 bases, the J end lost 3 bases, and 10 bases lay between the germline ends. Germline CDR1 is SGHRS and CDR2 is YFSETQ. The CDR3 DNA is TGCGCCAGCAGCCCCCCCGGAGAAGAGACCCAGTACTTC. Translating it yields CASSPPGEETQYF.

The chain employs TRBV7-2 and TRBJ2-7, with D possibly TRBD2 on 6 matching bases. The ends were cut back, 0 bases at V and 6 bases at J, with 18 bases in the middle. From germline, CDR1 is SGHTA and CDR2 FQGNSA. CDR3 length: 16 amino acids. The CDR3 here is CASSLAWRLDGSEQYF. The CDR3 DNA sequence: TGTGCCAGCAGCTTAGCGTGGAGACTAGACGGCTCCGAGCAGTACTTC.

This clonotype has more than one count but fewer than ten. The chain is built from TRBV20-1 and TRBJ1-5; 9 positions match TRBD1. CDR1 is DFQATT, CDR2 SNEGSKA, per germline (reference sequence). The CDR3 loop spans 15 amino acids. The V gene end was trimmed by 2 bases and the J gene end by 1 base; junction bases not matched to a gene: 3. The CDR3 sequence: CSARNDRGSNQPQHF. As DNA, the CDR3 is TGCAGTGCTAGAAATGACAGGGGGAGCAATCAGCCCCAGCATTTT.

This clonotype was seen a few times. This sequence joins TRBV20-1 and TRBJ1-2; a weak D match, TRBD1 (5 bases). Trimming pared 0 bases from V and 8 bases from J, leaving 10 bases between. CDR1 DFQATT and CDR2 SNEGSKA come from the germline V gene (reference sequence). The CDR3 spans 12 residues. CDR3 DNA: TGCAGTGCTAGAGATAGTGGGGACGGCTACACCTTC. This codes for CSARDSGDGYTF.

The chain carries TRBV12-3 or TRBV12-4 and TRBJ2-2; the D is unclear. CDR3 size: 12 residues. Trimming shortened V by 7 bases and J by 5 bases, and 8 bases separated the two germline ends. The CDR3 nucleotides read TGTGCCAGCAACCCAGGAACCGGGGAGCTGTTTTTT. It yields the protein CASNPGTGELFF.

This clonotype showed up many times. The CDR3 coding sequence is TGTGCCAGCACGGGACTAGCGACAGATACGCAGTATTTT. Its protein is CASTGLATDTQYF. The chain has TRBV2 and TRBJ2-3; 10 bases fit TRBD2. The CDR3 spans 13 residues. Germline lookup yields CDR1 SNHLY and CDR2 FYNNEI. The trim removed 7 bases at V and 3 bases at J, leaving 1 base unmatched.